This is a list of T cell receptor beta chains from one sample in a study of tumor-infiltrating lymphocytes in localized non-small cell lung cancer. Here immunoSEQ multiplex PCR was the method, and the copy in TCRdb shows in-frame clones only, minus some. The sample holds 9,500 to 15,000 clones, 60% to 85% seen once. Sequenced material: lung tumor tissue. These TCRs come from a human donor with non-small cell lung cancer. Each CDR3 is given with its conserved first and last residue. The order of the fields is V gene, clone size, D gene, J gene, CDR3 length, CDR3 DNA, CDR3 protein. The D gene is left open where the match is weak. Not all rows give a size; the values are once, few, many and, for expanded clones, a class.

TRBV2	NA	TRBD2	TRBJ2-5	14	TGTGCCAGCAGCCTAGCGGGAGGATGGGAGACCCAGTACTTC	CASSLAGGWETQYF
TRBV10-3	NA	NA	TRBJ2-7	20	TGTGCCATCAGTGAGTCTCTCCGGCAGGGGCGAAATATACTTCCCTACGAGCAGTACTTC	CAISESLRQGRNILPYEQYF
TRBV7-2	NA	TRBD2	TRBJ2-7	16	TGTGCCAGCAGCTTAGGTCCTAGCGGGGCATGGGGTGAGCAGTACTTC	CASSLGPSGAWGEQYF
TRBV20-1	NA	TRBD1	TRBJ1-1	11	TGCAGTCGTGACAGGGCCACTGAAGCTTTCTTT	CSRDRATEAFF
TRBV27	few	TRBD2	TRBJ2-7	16	TGTGCCAGTAAGAAAAAAGGGACTAGCGGGATAGACGAGCAGTACTTC	CASKKKGTSGIDEQYF
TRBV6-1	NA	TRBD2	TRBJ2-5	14	TGTGCCAGCAGTTCTAGCGGGGGGCGGGAGACCCAGTACTTC	CASSSSGGRETQYF
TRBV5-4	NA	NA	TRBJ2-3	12	TGTGCCAGCAGCCGTGACGCAGATACGCAGTATTTT	CASSRDADTQYF
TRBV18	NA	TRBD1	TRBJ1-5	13	TGTGCCAGCTCTCCGGACAGGGGCCAGCCCCAGCATTTT	CASSPDRGQPQHF
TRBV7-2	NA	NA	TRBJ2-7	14	TGTGCCAGCAGCTTAGGGCTGGTCCTCTACGAGCAGTACTTC	CASSLGLVLYEQYF
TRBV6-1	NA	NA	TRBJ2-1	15	TGTGCCAGCAGGAACCTACAGACAGTCCCCAATGAGCAGTTCTTC	CASRNLQTVPNEQFF
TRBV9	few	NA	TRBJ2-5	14	TGTGCCAGCAGCGTAGCTACGGGAGTTGAGACCCAGTACTTC	CASSVATGVETQYF
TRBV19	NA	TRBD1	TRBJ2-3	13	TGTGCCAGTAGTTGGACAGGTTTAGATACGCAGTATTTT	CASSWTGLDTQYF
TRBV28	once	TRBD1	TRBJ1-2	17	TGTGCCAGCAGAACCCGCCCCTCGGGACAGTGGGTCTATGGCTACACCTTC	CASRTRPSGQWVYGYTF
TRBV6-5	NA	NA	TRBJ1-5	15	TGTGCCAGCAGTTACTCAACAGCTCTCAGGCAGCCCCAGCATTTT	CASSYSTALRQPQHF
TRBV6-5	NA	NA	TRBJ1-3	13	TGTGCCAGCCTGGCGGATCTGGGAAACACCATATATTTT	CASLADLGNTIYF
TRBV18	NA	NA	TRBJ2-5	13	TGTGCCAGCTCACCGGGGGAAAGGGAGACCCAGTACTTC	CASSPGERETQYF
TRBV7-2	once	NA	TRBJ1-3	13	TGTGCCAGCAGCTCCCCCGTGCGAAACACCATATATTTT	CASSSPVRNTIYF
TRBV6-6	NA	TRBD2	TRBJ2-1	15	TGTGCCAGCAGTTTAGCGGGGGGCCGGGGTAATGAGCAGTTCTTC	CASSLAGGRGNEQFF
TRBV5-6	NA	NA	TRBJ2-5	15	TGTGCCAGCAGCTTGGCCTTGGGGCCCCAAGAGACCCAGTACTTC	CASSLALGPQETQYF
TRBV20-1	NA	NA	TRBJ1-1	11	TGCAGTGCTAGAGACGACAGTGAAGCTTTCTTT	CSARDDSEAFF
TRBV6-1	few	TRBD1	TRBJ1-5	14	TGTGCCAGCACCCGAGGACAGGGGGGGCAGCCCCAGCATTTT	CASTRGQGGQPQHF
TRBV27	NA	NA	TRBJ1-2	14	TGTGCCAGCAGTCTAACCGGGACATTCAAGGGCTACACCTTC	CASSLTGTFKGYTF
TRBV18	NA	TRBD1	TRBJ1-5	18	TGTGCCAGCTCACCATCAGTCGGACAGGGGTATAGCAATCAGCCCCAGCATTTT	CASSPSVGQGYSNQPQHF
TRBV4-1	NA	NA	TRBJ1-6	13	TGCGCCAGCAGCCAAGGATTCTGGACACCCCTCCACTTT	CASSQGFWTPLHF
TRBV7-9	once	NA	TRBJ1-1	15	TGTGCCAGCAGCCTTAGAGGGGTATGGAACACTGAAGCTTTCTTT	CASSLRGVWNTEAFF
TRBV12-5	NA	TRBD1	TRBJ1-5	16	TGTGCTAGTGGTTTGGTACGAGTGACAGGGTTTCAGCCCCAGCATTTT	CASGLVRVTGFQPQHF